Listed here are 5 T cell receptor beta chains from one sample, sequenced in a study of T cell repertoires in cytomegalovirus infection. TCRdb re-called the reads with MiXCR, one entry per CDR3 protein. The sample includes fewer than 700,000 distinct CDR3 sequences, more than 20% seen only once; the top ten take less than 10%. Sequenced sample: CD8+ T cells from PBMCs. The receptors derive from a human donor in good health (CMV status not recorded). Some clones in this sample may be carry-over from other donors' samples.

This clonotype has just a few counts. The genes are TRBV12-5 and TRBJ1-2; 7 bases align to TRBD1. V was pared by 6 bases and J by 4 bases, with 8 bases of the junction left unmatched. This CDR3 comprises 14 residues. Germline loops: CDR1 LGHNT, CDR2 FRNRAP. The CDR3 reads CASGPTSGGYGYTF. The CDR3 nucleotides are TGTGCTAGTGGCCCCACATCAGGGGGCTATGGCTACACCTTC.

This clonotype was observed at least ten times. The chain employs TRBV19 and TRBJ2-1; 9 nucleotides match TRBD2. In germline, CDR1 is LNHDA, CDR2 SQIVND (reference sequence). The CDR3 sequence is 15 residues long. The J segment lost 0 bases and the V segment lost 9 bases, leaving 6 bases of the junction unmatched. The CDR3 loop is CASSISGGSYNEQFF. The DNA of the CDR3 is TGTGCCAGCAGCATTAGCGGGGGCTCCTACAATGAGCAGTTCTTC.

The rearrangement uses TRBV7-6 and TRBJ2-3, with TRBD1 matching over 9 bases. The CDR3 length is 16 residues. Per the germline V gene, CDR1 is SGHVS and CDR2 is FNYEAQ. J lost 3 bases, V lost 1 base, and 5 bases had no gene match. Here the CDR3 DNA reads TGTGCCAGCAGCTTAGGCCGGGACAGGGTTACAGATACGCAGTATTTT. Encoded protein: CASSLGRDRVTDTQYF.

This clonotype was seen a few times. This chain joins TRBV29-1 and TRBJ1-2; weak D call: TRBD1 (5 bases). CDR3 size: 12 residues. Germline V lookup: CDR1 SQVTM, CDR2 ANQGSEA. V lost 4 bases and J 6 bases, leaving 12 bases between the germline ends. For the CDR3, the DNA is TGCAGCGTTGCGGGGGTTAGGAATGGCTACACCTTC. Its protein product is CSVAGVRNGYTF. The full variable domain, rest sourced from reference TRBV29-1 and TRBJ1-2, is SAVISQKPSRDICQRGTSLTIQCQVDSQVTMMFWYRQQPGQSLTLIATANQGSEATYESGFVIDKFPISRPNLTFSTLTVSNMSPEDSSIYLCSVAGVRNGYTFGSGTRLTVV.

This chain joins TRBV14 and TRBJ2-4; unclear D gene. The CDR3 spans 15 residues. CDR1 and CDR2 from the germline V gene are SGHDN and FVKESK. V lost 1 base and J lost 8, with 15 bases in between. CDR3 DNA sequence: TGTGCCAGCAGCCAAGTAATGGGCCCCCGGGACATTCAGTACTTC. Encoded protein: CASSQVMGPRDIQYF.